The 29 T cell receptor beta chains below were found in one sample sequenced in a study of blood T cell repertoires in COVID-19. TCRdb's table, derived via immunoSEQ multiplex PCR, lists solely in-frame clones and lacks some. The sample has approximately 440,000 clones, approximately 88% seen once; the top ten hold around 12%. The sample was peripheral blood. These receptors originate from a woman in her 50s with COVID-19, enrolled during active disease.

The chain employs TRBV11-2 and TRBJ1-2, with D possibly TRBD1 on 5 matching bases. The CDR3 sequence is 14 residues long. Trimming removed 1 base at V and 7 bases at J, with 13 bases between. Germline assignment: CDR1 SGHAT and CDR2 FQNNGV. The CDR3, as DNA: TGTGCCAGCAGCTTAGTAGGAGGGGAGAGTGGCTACACCTTC. Translated: CASSLVGGESGYTF.

The chain recombines TRBV23-1 with TRBJ1-2; possible D gene TRBD1, 6 bases. TRBV23-1 is flagged as an ORF with uncertain function. CDR3 length equals 13 residues. V was cut by 3 bases and J by 7 bases, with 12 bases left in between. The DNA for the CDR3 is TGCGCCAGCAGTCATGAACAGGGACCTGGCTACACCTTC. Translating it yields CASSHEQGPGYTF.

The chain recombines TRBV6-6 with TRBJ1-1; D remains unclear. V was clipped by 5 bases and J by 11 bases, with 12 bases between them. The CDR3 sequence is 11 residues long. From germline, CDR1 is MNHNY and CDR2 SVGAGI (reference sequence). In DNA form, the CDR3 reads TGTGCCAGCAGTACCAGCGGAGGGGCTTTCTTT. Translating gives CASSTSGGAFF.

The rearrangement links TRBV5-6 to TRBJ2-7, with 9 bases lining up with TRBD1. Trimming took 4 bases from V and 6 from J; bases not matched to a gene: 8. From germline, CDR1 is SGHDT and CDR2 YYEEEE. The CDR3 is made up of 14 amino acids. The CDR3: CASSPGTGNGEQYF. DNA for the CDR3: TGTGCCAGCAGCCCCGGGACAGGGAACGGCGAGCAGTACTTC. Looking up the rest from reference TRBV5-6 and TRBJ2-7 gives the full variable domain: DAGVTQSPTHLIKTRGQQVTLRCSPKSGHDTVSWYQQALGQGPQFIFQYYEEEERQRGNFPDRFSGHQFPNYSSELNVNALLLGDSALYLCASSPGTGNGEQYFGPGTRLTVT.

The rearrangement links TRBV3-1 (or the pseudogene TRBV3-2) to TRBJ1-1; TRBD1 aligns across 10 bases. J lost 8 bases, V lost 3 bases, and 12 bases had no gene match. Germline loops: CDR1 LGHDT, CDR2 YNNKEL (reference sequence). The CDR3 runs 16 residues. CDR3 amino acids: CASSQIPTGGTGEAFF. The CDR3 DNA is TGTGCCAGCAGCCAGATCCCGACAGGGGGCACCGGGGAAGCTTTCTTT.

The chain's CDR3 is CASSMDRAYGYTF. CDR3 coding DNA: TGCGCCAGCAGTATGGACAGGGCTTATGGCTACACCTTC. The rearrangement links TRBV5-1 to TRBJ1-2; 8 bases are shared with TRBD1. The germline V gene encodes CDR1 SGHRS and CDR2 YFSETQ. V lost 5 bases to trimming and J lost 5 bases; unmatched junction nucleotides: 5. The CDR3 sequence is 13 residues long.

This chain joins TRBV2 and TRBJ1-5; D unresolved. V was trimmed by 3 bases and J by 7 bases, leaving 10 bases between them. The germline CDR1 and CDR2 sequences are SNHLY and FYNNEI. The CDR3 length is 13 residues. CDR3 nucleotides: TGTGCCAGCAGTGAGGAGAATTCACAGCCCCAGCATTTT. Protein sequence: CASSEENSQPQHF.

This chain joins TRBV5-1 and TRBJ1-1, with D possibly being TRBD1 (5 bases). Germline values: CDR1 SGHRS, CDR2 YFSETQ. Between the trimmed V and J ends, which lost 4 bases and 3 bases, there was a span of 10 bases. This CDR3 has 13 residues. In DNA form, the CDR3 reads TGCGCCAGCAGCCCCAGGGTGGACACTGAAGCTTTCTTT. It codes for CASSPRVDTEAFF.

This clone was counted a single time. This chain connects TRBV6-1 to TRBJ1-3; D not certain. CDR1 is MNHNS and CDR2 is SASEGT in the germline V gene. The ends were cut back, 1 base at V and 9 bases at J, with 16 bases in the middle. CDR3 length: 15 residues. The CDR3 spells CASSEGSDVGGTIYF. The CDR3 DNA follows: TGTGCCAGCAGTGAAGGGTCCGACGTCGGCGGCACCATATATTTT.

In DNA form, the CDR3 reads TGTGCCAGCAGTTACGTCGGGGCGGGACAAGCTTTCTTT. Protein: CASSYVGAGQAFF. The V call is TRBV6-5, the J call TRBJ1-1, with D possibly TRBD1 on 5 matching bases. CDR3 length equals 13 residues. V was cut by 2 bases and J by 9 bases, with 13 bases left in between. Germline lookup yields CDR1 MNHEY and CDR2 SVGAGI.

The chain combines TRBV2 with TRBJ2-5; D perhaps matches TRBD1 (6 bases). The V gene lost 5 bases and the J gene lost 4 bases, with 11 bases spanning the gap. This CDR3 spans 13 amino acids. Germline loops: CDR1 SNHLY, CDR2 FYNNEI. The CDR3 loop reads CASSIRTAETQYF. The CDR3, as DNA: TGTGCCAGCAGTATCCGGACAGCAGAGACCCAGTACTTC.

The V and J genes are TRBV6-5 and TRBJ1-2, with 10 bases identical to TRBD1. Germline V gives CDR1 MNHEY, CDR2 SVGAGI. The CDR3 totals 15 residues. Trimming at V came to 7 bases and at J to 8 bases, leaving 13 bases not matched to a gene. This CDR3 reads CASIPGQGIPRGYTF. The CDR3 DNA reads as TGTGCCAGCATACCGGGACAGGGGATCCCTCGAGGCTACACCTTC.

The chain recombines TRBV2 with TRBJ1-5, with 7 bases identical to TRBD1. CDR3 length equals 13 residues. The V gene end was trimmed by 10 bases and the J gene end by 0 bases; junction bases not matched to a gene: 3. Germline V gene lookup returns CDR1 SNHLY and CDR2 FYNNEI. The DNA of the CDR3 is TGTGCCACCGGGACAGATAGCAATCAGCCCCAGCATTTT. Translating gives CATGTDSNQPQHF.

The CDR3 DNA reads as TGTGCCAGTAGTGACAGGGGTTCCAACTATGGCTACACCTTC. Translating gives CASSDRGSNYGYTF. This chain uses TRBV19 with TRBJ1-2; 8 bases are a match to TRBD1. The CDR3 totals 14 residues. The germline V gene encodes CDR1 LNHDA and CDR2 SQIVND (reference sequence). After removal of 5 bases from V and 2 bases from J, the junction contained 4 bases not matched to a gene.

The genes are TRBV28 and TRBJ1-2, with D tentatively TRBD1 (5 bases). CDR1 is MDHEN, CDR2 SYDVKM, per germline. V shed 4 bases and J shed 0 bases, with 9 bases lying between them. The CDR3 sequence is 14 residues long. DNA for the CDR3: TGTGCCAGCAGTTCTACGGGGGCTAACTATGGCTACACCTTC. Protein: CASSSTGANYGYTF.

A note on this clone: Additional DNA sequences in this sample encode the identical CDR3. The chain joins TRBV5-1 to TRBJ2-2, with TRBD1 matching over 8 bases. This CDR3 contains 15 residues. Unmatched junction bases numbered 3, after V lost 0 bases and J lost 5 bases. CDR1 is SGHRS and CDR2 is YFSETQ in the germline V gene. This CDR3 is CASSLEGQDTGELFF. The CDR3 bases are TGCGCCAGCAGCTTGGAGGGACAGGATACCGGGGAGCTGTTTTTT.

The chain joins TRBV11-2 to TRBJ1-4, with D hard to call. Germline CDR1 is SGHAT and CDR2 is FQNNGV. The CDR3 spans 15 residues. V was trimmed by 5 bases and J by 0 bases, leaving 10 bases between them. Here the CDR3 DNA reads TGTGCCAGCAGCGTTAGAGGCGCAACTAATGAAAAACTGTTTTTT. Protein: CASSVRGATNEKLFF.

This clone was picked up a small number of times. The chain links TRBV24-1 to TRBJ2-1; D possibly corresponds to TRBD2 (6 bases). The CDR3 is 16 amino acids. Trimming left V 5 bases short and J 8 bases short, with 21 bases between. CDR1 KGHDR and CDR2 SFDVKD come from the germline V gene. The CDR3 DNA is TGTGCCACCAGTGGCGACCGGGACTCCAACTTTTATGAGCAGTTCTTC. Amino acids: CATSGDRDSNFYEQFF.

The rearrangement links TRBV6-5 to TRBJ1-5, with D tentatively TRBD1 (6 bases). CDR3 length: 16 amino acids. Germline lookup yields CDR1 MNHEY and CDR2 SVGAGI. The V and J ends lost 4 bases and 0 bases respectively, with 13 bases between them. The CDR3 loop reads CASSSVGHRSNQPQHF. CDR3 bases: TGTGCCAGCAGTTCTGTGGGACACCGTAGCAATCAGCCCCAGCATTTT.

The chain links TRBV18 to TRBJ2-1; D might be TRBD2 (6 bases). Germline V CDR1 and CDR2: KGHSH, LQKENI. V gave up 3 bases and J gave up 8 bases, with 17 bases separating them. The CDR3 consists of 15 residues. This CDR3 is CASSPYRDSFDEQFF. CDR3 sequence (DNA): TGTGCCAGCTCACCGTACCGGGACTCATTCGATGAGCAGTTCTTC.

The rearrangement uses TRBV2 and TRBJ2-3, with no clear D. Germline lookup yields CDR1 SNHLY and CDR2 FYNNEI. This CDR3 contains 12 residues. V shed 4 bases and J shed 7 bases, with 9 bases lying between them. This CDR3 is CASSGPKNTQYF. In DNA form, the CDR3 reads TGTGCCAGCAGTGGCCCTAAAAATACGCAGTATTTT.

This clone has only one observation. The chain combines TRBV9 with TRBJ2-2; D is unclear. The CDR3 loop spans 17 amino acids. Deletions cut 0 bases from V and 2 bases from J, with 14 bases between. Germline V gene lookup returns CDR1 SGDLS and CDR2 YYNGEE. The CDR3: CASSVALQKVNTGELFF. CDR3 in DNA: TGTGCCAGCAGCGTAGCTTTACAGAAAGTAAACACCGGGGAGCTGTTTTTT.

The chain combines TRBV10-3 with TRBJ1-1; 8 bases align to TRBD1. Germline lookup yields CDR1 ENHRY and CDR2 SYGVKD. The CDR3 has 14 amino acids. With 11 bases clipped from V and 6 bases from J, the junction kept 14 bases outside the gene matches. The CDR3 is CASRTGWGSPEAFF. The CDR3 coding sequence is TGTGCCTCAAGGACAGGGTGGGGAAGCCCTGAAGCTTTCTTT.

About this clone itself: Other nucleotide sequences in the sample specify the same CDR3. The chain is built from TRBV27 and TRBJ1-1; the match to TRBD1 covers 9 bases. The CDR3 sequence is 14 residues long. The V segment lost 6 bases and the J segment 5 bases; nucleotides outside the gene matches: 7. From germline, CDR1 is MNHEY and CDR2 SMNVEV (reference sequence). The CDR3 region has the DNA TGTGCCAGCAGCCACAGGGGGCGCGGTACTGAAGCTTTCTTT. This codes for CASSHRGRGTEAFF.

The J gene is TRBJ1-1, the V gene TRBV7-9; D is ambiguous. CDR1 is SEHNR, CDR2 FQNEAQ, per germline (reference sequence). The CDR3 length is 14 residues. V lost 3 bases and J 2 bases, leaving 10 bases between the germline ends. The CDR3 coding sequence is TGTGCCAGCAGCTTTATACAAGATAACACTGAAGCTTTCTTT. It translates to CASSFIQDNTEAFF. The variable domain in full, completed from reference TRBV7-9 and TRBJ1-1, reads DTGVSQNPRHKITKRGQNVTFRCDPISEHNRLYWYRQTLGQGPEFLTYFQNEAQLEKSRLLSDRFSAERPKGSFSTLEIQRTEQGDSAMYLCASSFIQDNTEAFFGQGTRLTVV.

Concerning this clone itself: The sample holds other DNA sequences that translate to the same CDR3. The chain has TRBV5-6 and TRBJ1-1; TRBD1 agrees at 7 bases. Germline assignment: CDR1 SGHDT and CDR2 YYEEEE. Trimming cost V 0 bases and J 1 base; bases outside gene matches: 0. The CDR3 length is 14 residues. CDR3 amino acids: CASSLGTGNTEAFF. The CDR3 nucleotides read TGTGCCAGCAGCTTGGGGACAGGGAACACTGAAGCTTTCTTT.

This clone occurred once. The chain links TRBV28 to TRBJ2-7; a weak D match, TRBD1 (6 bases). Germline assignment: CDR1 MDHEN and CDR2 SYDVKM. V was cut by 4 bases and J by 0 bases, with 10 bases left in between. The CDR3 extends over 14 amino acids. CDR3 loop: CASSSTGISYEQYF. CDR3 coding DNA: TGTGCCAGCAGTTCAACAGGGATCTCCTACGAGCAGTACTTC.

V gene TRBV5-4 combines with J gene TRBJ2-1, with TRBD1 matching 7 bases. CDR1 SGHNT and CDR2 YYREEE come from the germline V gene (reference sequence). The CDR3 loop spans 14 amino acids. The V segment lost 4 bases and the J segment 9 bases; nucleotides outside the gene matches: 10. CDR3 sequence (DNA): TGTGCCAGCAGCGGGGAAGGGGGCCTCAGTGAGCAGTTCTTC. Translated, it gives CASSGEGGLSEQFF.

CDR3 nucleotides: TGCGCCAGCAGCCTGGACAGGGCGGAGACTGAAGCTTTCTTT. Residues: CASSLDRAETEAFF. The chain links TRBV5-1 to TRBJ1-1, with 8 bases lining up with TRBD1. V trimming: 4 bases; J trimming: 5 bases; junction bases outside the gene matches: 7. Germline V CDR1 and CDR2: SGHRS, YFSETQ. The CDR3 is 14 amino acids. Full variable domain (missing parts from reference TRBV5-1 and TRBJ1-1): KAGVTQTPRYLIKTRGQQVTLSCSPISGHRSVSWYQQTPGQGLQFLFEYFSETQRNKGNFPGRFSGRQFSNSRSEMNVSTLELGDSALYLCASSLDRAETEAFFGQGTRLTVV.